This TCR beta chain was profiled in a study of blood T cell repertoires in COVID-19 (dated by TCRdb to 2018 to 2020). For context, the study as a whole: Samples from collaborators originated in the United States, Italy and Spain and spanned both the acute and convalescent phases of COVID-19. The repertoires were made available in a free public database intended to serve as a resource for research on the immune response to SARS-CoV-2. Where HLA class I and class II types were available, the types were taken from metadata supplied by the sample provider, not from assay-based typing. The sample metadata nearly always contained a de-identified subject ID, COVID-19 status, age in years and sex. Deeply sampled blood TCRbeta repertoires from subjects exposed to, actively infected with, or recovered from COVID-19 were included in the dataset. Samples were obtained from the ongoing ImmuneRACE study (first 160 participants) and from about 1,300 subjects provided by 6 global collaborators. The prospective study material was composed of cDNA or gDNA derived from T cells, B-cell-depleted T cells, or PBMCs. The investigation overall reported the following: Clinical and demographic metadata were provided uncurated, with the amount varying by source and participant.

Each collaborating institution followed its own protocols to collect whole blood in K2EDTA tubes. For TCRbeta analysis, collaborator samples were shipped as frozen whole blood, as isolated PBMCs, or as DNA extracted from either sample type. The immunoSEQ Assay, a bias-controlled multiplex PCR, was used to amplify TCRbeta CDR3 regions from genomic DNA. Processing in the source paper ran as follows. The number of nucleated cells in each sample was estimated from the amplification of reference gene primers within the assay. Sequence reads were collapsed and filtered to measure the absolute abundance of every unique TCRbeta CDR3 rearrangement. Productive Simpson clonality was computed per sample as the square root of Simpson's diversity index over productive rearrangements. Entries here come from immuneACCESS through TCRdb and include only in-frame sequences with V and J called. Some clones fail to appear in such tables; in the studies checked, an unresolved V gene covers under half of the shortfall, and the cause of the remainder is unknown. V and J calls plus clone size are reproduced from that table; the DNA served to infer D and trimming. Present in this sample are roughly 85,000 clones, under 85% of which were seen just once. The top ten clones comprise more than 9% of the sample.

As for this clone: Its antigen target is currently unknown. Base qualities are not recorded, but no much larger clone differs from it by a single base.

V is cut back by 3 bases and J by 5 bases, with 14 bases in the junction unmatched. CDR3 length: 17 amino acids, cysteine to phenylalanine. The only DNA kept is the CDR3, 51 bases in frame from the first base. CDR1 is given as MNHNS and CDR2 as SASEGT, both from the germline V gene. This receptor was identified in a human donor in a cohort sampled during active COVID-19. The source material was peripheral blood. The rearrangement combines TRBV6-1 with TRBJ2-7; the central 9 bases match TRBD2. The CDR3 protein is CASSDPSWAGGNHEQYF. The sequenced DNA is TGTGCCAGCAGTGACCCCTCGTGGGCGGGGGGGAACCACGAGCAGTACTTC.